This T cell receptor (beta chain) was retrieved from a study of blood T cell repertoires in COVID-19. The wider study: Donors in the United States, Italy and Spain gave samples during acute or convalescent COVID-19.

V shed 1 base and J 2 bases; nucleotides not matched to a gene: 1. CDR3 size: 15 residues. Germline V CDR1 and CDR2: SGHTA, FQGNSA. The authors' processing: The assay estimated nucleated cells by amplifying reference gene primers. Only in-frame clones appear in the TCRdb table, and some are missing; sequencing was by immunoSEQ multiplex PCR. V and J calls and clone size follow that table, whereas D and trimming were derived from the DNA. The table records about 170,000 clones, about nine tenths of them present only once. Patients at the Seattle site were enrolled during active infection and followed longitudinally.

The genes are TRBV7-2 and TRBJ2-1; 8 positions agree with TRBD1. The TCR comes from a woman aged 55 to 70 with COVID-19, enrolled during active disease. What was sequenced was peripheral blood. The CDR3 sequence is CASSLETGAYNEQFF. The DNA of the CDR3 is TGTGCCAGCAGCTTAGAGACAGGGGCCTACAATGAGCAGTTCTTC.